The clone carrying this T cell receptor (beta chain) was picked up one time. These data belong to a study of cytomegalovirus exposure and HLA in healthy donors. Trimming took 3 bases from V and 3 from J, leaving 15 bases between them. The germline V gene encodes CDR1 LNHDA and CDR2 SQIVND (reference sequence). This CDR3 has 16 amino acids. The primer mix had 60 Vbeta and 13 Jbeta primers. Sequencing used immunoSEQ multiplex PCR; TCRdb keeps in-frame clones, though not all of them. The sample has about 85,000 clones; more than 60% are singletons. The sequencing sample was made of PBMCs. The clonotype originates from a man aged 25 to 45 in good health and CMV-seronegative. This rearrangement joins TRBV19 to TRBJ2-4; weak D call: TRBD1 (6 bases). The CDR3 protein is CASSMGAHSDKNIQYF. The DNA for the CDR3 is TGTGCCAGTAGTATGGGGGCCCATTCTGACAAAAACATTCAGTACTTC.